The 5 T cell receptor beta chains below were found in one sample sequenced in a study of circulating and synovial CD4+ cells in juvenile arthritis. The repertoire was sequenced with immunoSEQ multiplex PCR; TCRdb's copy has only in-frame clones and lacks some. This sample has 30,000 to 40,000 clones, with 90% to 95% found just once. The sequenced material came from CD4+ T cells from blood. All receptors come from a human donor with juvenile idiopathic arthritis.

The genes are TRBV28 and TRBJ2-3; TRBD2 matches at 11 bases. Trimming took 4 bases from V and 0 from J; bases not matched to a gene: 6. From germline, CDR1 is MDHEN and CDR2 SYDVKM. The CDR3 contains 17 residues. This CDR3 reads CASSSPGLAVSTDTQYF. DNA for the CDR3: TGTGCCAGCAGTTCTCCGGGACTAGCGGTTAGCACAGATACGCAGTATTTT.

The J gene is TRBJ2-7, the V gene TRBV29-1; 8 bases fit TRBD2. The J segment lost 0 bases and the V segment lost 5 bases, leaving 12 bases of the junction unmatched. Germline values: CDR1 SQVTM, CDR2 ANQGSEA. CDR3 length equals 16 residues. The CDR3 loop is CSVSRGGSSTSYEQYF. The CDR3, as DNA: TGCAGCGTTTCCCGCGGGGGGTCCTCAACCTCCTACGAGCAGTACTTC.

The chain joins TRBV5-1 to TRBJ2-5, with 10 positions matching TRBD2. This CDR3 has 14 residues. Germline V gene sequence: CDR1 SGHRS, CDR2 YFSETQ. V lost 2 bases to trimming and J lost 3 bases; unmatched junction nucleotides: 1. CDR3 sequence reads: CASSLAGGEETQYF. CDR3 nucleotides: TGCGCCAGCAGCTTAGCGGGAGGGGAAGAGACCCAGTACTTC.

V and J are TRBV28 and TRBJ1-5; 8 bases agree with TRBD1. The CDR3 loop spans 16 amino acids. Per germline, CDR1 MDHEN and CDR2 SYDVKM. With 5 bases clipped from V and 5 bases from J, the junction kept 11 bases outside the gene matches. The CDR3 loop reads CASSTLGQGGHQPQHF. The CDR3 DNA reads as TGTGCCAGCAGTACCCTCGGACAGGGAGGGCATCAGCCCCAGCATTTT.

The chain links TRBV5-1 to TRBJ1-1; a weak D match, TRBD1 (5 bases). Trimming stripped 5 bases from V and 1 base from J, with 12 bases between. CDR1 is SGHRS and CDR2 is YFSETQ in the germline V gene. CDR3 size: 14 residues. The CDR3 nucleotides are TGCGCCAGCAGGATTTCGCAGGGGAACACTGAAGCTTTCTTT. Its translation: CASRISQGNTEAFF. The complete variable domain, with remaining parts taken from reference TRBV5-1 and TRBJ1-1, reads KAGVTQTPRYLIKTRGQQVTLSCSPISGHRSVSWYQQTPGQGLQFLFEYFSETQRNKGNFPGRFSGRQFSNSRSEMNVSTLELGDSALYLCASRISQGNTEAFFGQGTRLTVV.